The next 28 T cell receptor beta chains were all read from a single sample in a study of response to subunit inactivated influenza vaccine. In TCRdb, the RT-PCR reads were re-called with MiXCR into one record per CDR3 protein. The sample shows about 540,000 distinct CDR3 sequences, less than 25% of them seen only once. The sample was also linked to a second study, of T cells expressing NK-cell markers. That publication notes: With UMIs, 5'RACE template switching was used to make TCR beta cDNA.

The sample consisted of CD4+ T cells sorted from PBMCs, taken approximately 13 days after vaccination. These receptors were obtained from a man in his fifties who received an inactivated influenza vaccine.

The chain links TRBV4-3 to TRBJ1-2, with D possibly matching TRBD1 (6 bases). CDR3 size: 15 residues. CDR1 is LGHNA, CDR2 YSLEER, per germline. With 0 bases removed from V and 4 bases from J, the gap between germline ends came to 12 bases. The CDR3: CASSQDAQGSYGYTF. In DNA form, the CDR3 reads TGCGCCAGCAGCCAAGATGCGCAGGGGTCCTATGGCTACACCTTC.

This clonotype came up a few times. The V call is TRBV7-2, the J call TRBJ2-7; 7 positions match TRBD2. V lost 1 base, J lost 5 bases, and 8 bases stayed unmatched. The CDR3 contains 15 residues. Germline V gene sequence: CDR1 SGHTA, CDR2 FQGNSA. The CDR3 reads CASSLVGGSLNEQYF. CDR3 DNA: TGTGCCAGCAGCTTAGTGGGCGGGAGTCTCAACGAGCAGTACTTC.

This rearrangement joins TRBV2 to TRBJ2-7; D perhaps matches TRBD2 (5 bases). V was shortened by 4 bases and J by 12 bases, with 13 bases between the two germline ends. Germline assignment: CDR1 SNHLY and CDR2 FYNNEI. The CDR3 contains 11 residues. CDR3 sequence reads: CASSVEGKTYF. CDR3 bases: TGTGCCAGCAGTGTCGAGGGAAAAACGTACTTC.

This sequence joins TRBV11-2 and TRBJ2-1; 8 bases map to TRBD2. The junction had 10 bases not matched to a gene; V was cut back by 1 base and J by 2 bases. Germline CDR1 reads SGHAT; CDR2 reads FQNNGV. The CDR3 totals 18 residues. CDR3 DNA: TGTGCCAGCAGCTTAGTGTGGATGGGAGCGGGGGCCTACAATGAGCAGTTCTTC. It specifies CASSLVWMGAGAYNEQFF.

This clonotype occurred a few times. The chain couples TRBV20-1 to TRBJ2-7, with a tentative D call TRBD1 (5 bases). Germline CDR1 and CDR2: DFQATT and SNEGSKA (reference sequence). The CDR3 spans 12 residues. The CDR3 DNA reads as TGCAGCCCTGCTAGGGGTATTGGCGAGCAGTACTTC. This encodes CSPARGIGEQYF.

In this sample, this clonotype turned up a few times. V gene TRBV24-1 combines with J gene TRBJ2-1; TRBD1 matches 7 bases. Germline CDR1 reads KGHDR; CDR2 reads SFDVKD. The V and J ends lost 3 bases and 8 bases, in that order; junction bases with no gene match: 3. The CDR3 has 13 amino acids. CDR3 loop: CATSDAGGYEQFF. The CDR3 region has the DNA TGTGCCACCAGTGATGCAGGGGGTTATGAGCAGTTCTTC.

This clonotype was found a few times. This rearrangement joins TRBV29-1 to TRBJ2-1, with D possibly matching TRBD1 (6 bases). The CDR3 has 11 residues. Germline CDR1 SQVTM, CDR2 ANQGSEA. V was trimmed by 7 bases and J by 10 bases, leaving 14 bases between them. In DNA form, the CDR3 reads TGCAGCGGGGGGCAAGCATGGGAGCAGTTCTTC. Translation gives CSGGQAWEQFF.

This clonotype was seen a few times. The CDR3 DNA sequence: TGCGCCAGCAGCTTGAGCGGGAGCGGTAATGAGCAGTTCTTC. This gives the protein CASSLSGSGNEQFF. The chain uses TRBV5-1 and TRBJ2-1; 8 nucleotides match TRBD2. CDR1 and CDR2 (germline): SGHRS, YFSETQ. The CDR3 loop spans 14 amino acids. The V segment lost 1 base and the J segment 7 bases; nucleotides outside the gene matches: 4.

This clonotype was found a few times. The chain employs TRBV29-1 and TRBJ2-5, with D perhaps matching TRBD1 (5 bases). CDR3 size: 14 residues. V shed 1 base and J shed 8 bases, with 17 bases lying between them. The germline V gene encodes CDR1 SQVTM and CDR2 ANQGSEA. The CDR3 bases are TGCAGCGTTGAAGGGGGCAGGGTGCAGGGAACCCAGTACTTC. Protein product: CSVEGGRVQGTQYF.

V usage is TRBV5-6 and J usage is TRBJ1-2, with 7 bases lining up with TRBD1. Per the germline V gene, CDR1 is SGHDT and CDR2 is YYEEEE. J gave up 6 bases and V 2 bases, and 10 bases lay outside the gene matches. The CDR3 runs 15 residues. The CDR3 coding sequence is TGTGCCAGCAGCTTACGACAGGGACGACATCATGGCTACACCTTC. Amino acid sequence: CASSLRQGRHHGYTF.

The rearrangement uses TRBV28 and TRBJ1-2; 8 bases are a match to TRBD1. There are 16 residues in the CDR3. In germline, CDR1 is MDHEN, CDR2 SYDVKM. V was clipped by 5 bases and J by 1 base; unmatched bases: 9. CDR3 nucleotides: TGTGCCAGCAGTCGGACAGGGACGAGGGGTAACTATGGCTACACCTTC. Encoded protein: CASSRTGTRGNYGYTF.

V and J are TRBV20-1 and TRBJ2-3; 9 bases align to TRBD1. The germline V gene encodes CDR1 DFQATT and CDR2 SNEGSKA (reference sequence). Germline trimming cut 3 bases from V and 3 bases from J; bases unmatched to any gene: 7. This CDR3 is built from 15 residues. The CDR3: CSASWDRATTDTQYF. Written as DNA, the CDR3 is TGCAGTGCTAGCTGGGACAGGGCCACAACAGATACGCAGTATTTT.

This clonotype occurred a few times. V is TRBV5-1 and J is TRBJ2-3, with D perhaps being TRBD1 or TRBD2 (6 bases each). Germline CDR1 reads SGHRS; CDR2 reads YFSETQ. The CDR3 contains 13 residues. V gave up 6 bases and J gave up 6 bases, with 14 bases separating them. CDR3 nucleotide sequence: TGCGCCAGCACCGTGGGGGGCTTGGATACGCAGTATTTT. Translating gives CASTVGGLDTQYF.

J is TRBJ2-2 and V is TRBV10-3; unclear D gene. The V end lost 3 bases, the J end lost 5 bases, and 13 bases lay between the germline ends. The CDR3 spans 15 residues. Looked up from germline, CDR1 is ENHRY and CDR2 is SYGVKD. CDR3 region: CAISDSRTTTGELFF. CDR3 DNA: TGTGCCATCAGTGATTCCAGGACGACGACCGGGGAGCTGTTTTTT.

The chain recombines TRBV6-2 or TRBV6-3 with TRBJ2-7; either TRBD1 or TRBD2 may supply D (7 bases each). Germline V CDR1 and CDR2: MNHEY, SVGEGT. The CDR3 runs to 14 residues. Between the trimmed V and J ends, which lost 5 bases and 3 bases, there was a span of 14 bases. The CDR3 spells CASSRGDSDYEQYF. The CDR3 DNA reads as TGTGCCAGCAGTCGGGGGGACAGCGACTACGAGCAGTACTTC.

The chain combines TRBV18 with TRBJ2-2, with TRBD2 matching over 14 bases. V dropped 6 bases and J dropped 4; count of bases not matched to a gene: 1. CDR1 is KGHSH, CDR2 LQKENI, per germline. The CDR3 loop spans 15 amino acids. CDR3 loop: CASSGTSGSTGELFF. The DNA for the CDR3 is TGTGCCAGCTCGGGGACTAGCGGGAGCACCGGGGAGCTGTTTTTT.

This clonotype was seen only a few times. The CDR3 region is CASSLDPLNGGTDTQYF. In nucleotides, the CDR3 is TGCGCCAGCAGCTTGGACCCTCTAAACGGGGGCACAGATACGCAGTATTTT. The chain uses TRBV5-1 and TRBJ2-3; D is perhaps TRBD2 (5 bases). Between the trimmed V and J ends, which lost 0 bases and 1 base, there was a span of 15 bases. Germline values: CDR1 SGHRS, CDR2 YFSETQ. The length of the CDR3 is 17 residues.

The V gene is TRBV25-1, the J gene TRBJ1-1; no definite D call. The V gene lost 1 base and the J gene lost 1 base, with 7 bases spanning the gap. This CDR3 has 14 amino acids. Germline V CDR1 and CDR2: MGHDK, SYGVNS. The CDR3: CASSESKGNTEAFF. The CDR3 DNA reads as TGTGCCAGCAGTGAATCCAAGGGGAACACTGAAGCTTTCTTT.

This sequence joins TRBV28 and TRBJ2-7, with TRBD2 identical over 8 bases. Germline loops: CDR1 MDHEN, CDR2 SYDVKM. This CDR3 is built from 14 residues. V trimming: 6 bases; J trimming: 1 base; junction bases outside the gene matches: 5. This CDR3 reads CASRAGGPSYEQYF. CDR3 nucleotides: TGTGCCAGCAGGGCGGGAGGACCTTCCTACGAGCAGTACTTC. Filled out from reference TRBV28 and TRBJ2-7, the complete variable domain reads DVKVTQSSRYLVKRTGEKVFLECVQDMDHENMFWYRQDPGLGLRLIYFSYDVKMKEKGDIPEGYSVSREKKERFSLILESASTNQTSMYLCASRAGGPSYEQYFGPGTRLTVT.

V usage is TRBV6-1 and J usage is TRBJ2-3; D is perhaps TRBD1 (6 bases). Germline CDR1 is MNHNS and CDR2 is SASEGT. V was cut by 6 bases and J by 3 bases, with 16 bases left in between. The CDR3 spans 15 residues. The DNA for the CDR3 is TGTGCCAGCAGGACAGGTTCCCAAAGAACAGATACGCAGTATTTT. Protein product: CASRTGSQRTDTQYF.

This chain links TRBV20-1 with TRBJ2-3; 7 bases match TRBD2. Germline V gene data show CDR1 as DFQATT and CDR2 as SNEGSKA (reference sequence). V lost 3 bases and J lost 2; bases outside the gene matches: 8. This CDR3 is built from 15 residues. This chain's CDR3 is CSARGRTRDTDTQYF. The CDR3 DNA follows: TGCAGTGCTAGGGGGAGGACTAGGGACACAGATACGCAGTATTTT.

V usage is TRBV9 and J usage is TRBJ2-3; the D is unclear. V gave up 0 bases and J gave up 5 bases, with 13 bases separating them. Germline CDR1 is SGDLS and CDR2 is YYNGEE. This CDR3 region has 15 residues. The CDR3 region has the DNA TGTGCCAGCAGCGTAGCTGGGGTGCCCGGAGATACGCAGTATTTT. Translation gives CASSVAGVPGDTQYF. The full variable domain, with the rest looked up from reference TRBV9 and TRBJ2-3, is DSGVTQTPKHLITATGQRVTLRCSPRSGDLSVYWYQQSLDQGLQFLIQYYNGEERAKGNILERFSAQQFPDLHSELNLSSLELGDSALYFCASSVAGVPGDTQYFGPGTRLTVL.

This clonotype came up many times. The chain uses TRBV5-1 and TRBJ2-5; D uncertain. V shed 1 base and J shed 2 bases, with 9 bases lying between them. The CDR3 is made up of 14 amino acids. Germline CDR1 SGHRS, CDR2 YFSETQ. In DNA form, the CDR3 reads TGCGCCAGCAGCTTGAAGGGATCGCAAGAGACCCAGTACTTC. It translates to CASSLKGSQETQYF.

The CDR3 DNA follows: TGTGCCAGCAGCTCCATGACGTTTCACGAGCAGTACTTC. Residues: CASSSMTFHEQYF. The rearrangement links TRBV7-2 to TRBJ2-7; D gene uncertain. The germline V gene encodes CDR1 SGHTA and CDR2 FQGNSA. The length of the CDR3 is 13 residues. Trimming pared 4 bases from V and 5 bases from J, leaving 12 bases between. Full variable domain (remainder filled in from reference TRBV7-2 and TRBJ2-7): GAGVSQSPSNKVTEKGKDVELRCDPISGHTALYWYRQSLGQGLEFLIYFQGNSAPDKSGLPSDRFSAERTGGSVSTLTIQRTQQEDSAVYLCASSSMTFHEQYFGPGTRLTVT.

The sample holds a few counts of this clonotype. This CDR3 reads CATSILQGAGYEQYF. The DNA for the CDR3 is TGTGCCACCAGCATTCTACAGGGGGCAGGGTACGAGCAGTACTTC. The chain uses TRBV15 and TRBJ2-7, with TRBD1 matching over 9 bases. CDR3 length: 15 residues. Germline loops: CDR1 LNHNV, CDR2 YYDKDF (reference sequence). V lost 4 bases and J lost 4; bases outside the gene matches: 8.

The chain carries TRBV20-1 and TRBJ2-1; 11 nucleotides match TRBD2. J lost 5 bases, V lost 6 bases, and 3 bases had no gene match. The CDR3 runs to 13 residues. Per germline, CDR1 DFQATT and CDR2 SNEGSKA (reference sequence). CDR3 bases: TGCAGTGCCGGGACTAGCGGTAACAATGAGCAGTTCTTC. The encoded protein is CSAGTSGNNEQFF.

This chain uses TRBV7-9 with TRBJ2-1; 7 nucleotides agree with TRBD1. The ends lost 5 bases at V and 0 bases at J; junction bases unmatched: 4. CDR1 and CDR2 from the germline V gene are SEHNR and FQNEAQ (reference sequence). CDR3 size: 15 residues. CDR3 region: CASSPPGGSYNEQFF. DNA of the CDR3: TGTGCCAGCAGCCCACCAGGGGGCTCCTACAATGAGCAGTTCTTC.

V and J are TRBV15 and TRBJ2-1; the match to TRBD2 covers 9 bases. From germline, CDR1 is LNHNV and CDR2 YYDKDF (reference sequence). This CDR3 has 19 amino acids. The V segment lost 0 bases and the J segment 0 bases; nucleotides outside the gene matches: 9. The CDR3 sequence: CATSRDLGSGGISYNEQFF. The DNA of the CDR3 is TGTGCCACCAGCAGAGATCTCGGTAGCGGGGGTATCTCCTACAATGAGCAGTTCTTC.